This T cell receptor beta chain was recovered during a study of blood T cell repertoires in COVID-19. Study details: Sources were T cells, B-cell-depleted T cells, or PBMCs; the material itself was cDNA or gDNA.

Original processing notes: Estimates of nucleated cell counts were drawn from the amplification of reference gene primers. Sequencing was performed with immunoSEQ multiplex PCR; in TCRdb, only in-frame clones are kept and a portion is missing. V and J calls and clone size follow that table, whereas D and trimming were derived from the DNA. The sample shows some 200,000 clones, 80% of them seen only once. The CDR3 consists of 15 residues. Germline CDR1 is SEHNR and CDR2 is FQNEAQ (reference sequence). V shed 0 bases and J shed 4 bases, with 7 bases lying between them. The sequencing sample was made of peripheral blood. The V call is TRBV7-9, the J call TRBJ1-6; D might be TRBD1 (5 bases). The TCR comes from a human donor in a cohort sampled during active COVID-19. CDR3 in amino acids: CASSLAGAYNSPLHF. The CDR3 nucleotides are TGTGCCAGCAGCTTAGCTGGGGCTTATAATTCACCCCTCCACTTT.